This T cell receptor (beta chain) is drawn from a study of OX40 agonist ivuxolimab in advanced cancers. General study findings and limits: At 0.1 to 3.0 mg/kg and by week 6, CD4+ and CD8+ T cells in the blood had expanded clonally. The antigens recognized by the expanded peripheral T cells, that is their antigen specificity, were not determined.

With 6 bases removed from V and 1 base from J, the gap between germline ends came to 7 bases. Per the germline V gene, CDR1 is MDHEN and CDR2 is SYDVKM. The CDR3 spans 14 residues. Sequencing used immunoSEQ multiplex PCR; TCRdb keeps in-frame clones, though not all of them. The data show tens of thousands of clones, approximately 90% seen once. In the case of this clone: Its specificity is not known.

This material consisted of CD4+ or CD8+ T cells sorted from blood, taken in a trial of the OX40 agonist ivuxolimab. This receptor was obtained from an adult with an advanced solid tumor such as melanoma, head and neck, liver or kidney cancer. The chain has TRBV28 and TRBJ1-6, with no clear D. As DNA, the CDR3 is TGTGCCAGCAGGGCAGAGTCCTATAATTCACCCCTCCACTTT. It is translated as CASRAESYNSPLHF.